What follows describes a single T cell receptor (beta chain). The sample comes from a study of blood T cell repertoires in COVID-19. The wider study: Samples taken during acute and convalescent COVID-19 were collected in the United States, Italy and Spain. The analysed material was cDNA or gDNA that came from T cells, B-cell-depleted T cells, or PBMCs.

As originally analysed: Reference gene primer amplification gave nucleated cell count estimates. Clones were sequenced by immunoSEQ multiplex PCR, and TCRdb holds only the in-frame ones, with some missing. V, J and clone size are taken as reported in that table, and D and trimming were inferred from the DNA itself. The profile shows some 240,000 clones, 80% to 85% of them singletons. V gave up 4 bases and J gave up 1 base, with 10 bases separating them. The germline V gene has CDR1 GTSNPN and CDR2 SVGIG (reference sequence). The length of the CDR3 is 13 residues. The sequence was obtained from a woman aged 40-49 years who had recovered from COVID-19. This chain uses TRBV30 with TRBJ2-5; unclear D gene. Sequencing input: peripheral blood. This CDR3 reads CAWTRQGQETQYF. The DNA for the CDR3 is TGTGCCTGGACTAGGCAAGGCCAAGAGACCCAGTACTTC.